These 14 T cell receptor beta chains came from one sample sequenced in a study of CD8+ T cells in alopecia areata (dated by TCRdb to 2017 to 2018). Libraries were constructed by the immunoSEQ multiplex PCR assay. RNA was extracted from all samples and reverse transcribed into cDNA as template for TCR sequencing. In its TCRdb copy, this immuneACCESS table keeps in-frame sequences only and misses some clones. Where compared with another copy, unresolved V genes explain less than half of these, and the others have no known cause. For this sample the table gives 130,000 to 150,000 clones, of which 45% to 60% were detected only once. The ten largest account for 6.5% to 7.5% of the sample. The sample taken for sequencing was CD4+ T cells sorted from blood. These receptors were obtained from a human donor with alopecia areata.

This clone is a singleton in its sample. The chain recombines TRBV25-1 with TRBJ2-7; D gene unclear. This CDR3 region has 11 residues. CDR1 is MGHDK and CDR2 is SYGVNS in the germline V gene. Trimming pared 7 bases from V and 4 bases from J, leaving 8 bases between. The CDR3 DNA follows: TGTGCCAGCACCCTCATGTACGAGCAGTACTTC. Translating it yields CASTLMYEQYF.

Here the CDR3 DNA reads TGTGCCAGCCGGGATCGTCGTGGGAACGCCTACGAGCAGTACTTC. Amino acids: CASRDRRGNAYEQYF. This chain uses TRBV28 with TRBJ2-7; D is perhaps TRBD2 (5 bases). CDR1 is MDHEN and CDR2 is SYDVKM in the germline V gene. Trimming left V 8 bases short and J 2 bases short, with 19 bases between. The CDR3 is made up of 15 amino acids.

This clone has a handful of counts. The chain is built from TRBV7-6 and TRBJ2-7; 9 positions match TRBD2. Losses at the gene ends were 2 bases for V and 5 bases for J; bases not matched to a gene: 13. From germline, CDR1 is SGHVS and CDR2 FNYEAQ. CDR3 length equals 17 residues. The DNA of the CDR3 is TGTGCCAGCAGCTTACCTAAAACTAGCGGGCTAGCCGACGAGCAGTACTTC. Translation: CASSLPKTSGLADEQYF.

There are a few counts of this clone. The rearrangement uses TRBV14 and TRBJ2-6, with TRBD2 as a possible D gene (6 bases). V lost 2 bases to trimming and J lost 2 bases, with 7 bases between them. The CDR3 totals 15 residues. Looked up from germline, CDR1 is SGHDN and CDR2 is FVKESK. The CDR3 sequence is CASSQSGAGANVLTF. The CDR3 nucleotides are TGTGCCAGCAGCCAATCGGGGGCTGGGGCCAACGTCCTGACTTTC.

V gene TRBV29-1 combines with J gene TRBJ1-2, with 7 bases matching TRBD1. Germline values: CDR1 SQVTM, CDR2 ANQGSEA. The V segment lost 5 bases and the J segment 4 bases; nucleotides outside the gene matches: 7. This CDR3 contains 13 residues. The CDR3: CSVLSTGAYGYTF. In nucleotides, the CDR3 is TGCAGCGTTCTCTCTACAGGGGCCTATGGCTACACCTTC. The whole variable domain, remainder taken from reference TRBV29-1 and TRBJ1-2, is SAVISQKPSRDICQRGTSLTIQCQVDSQVTMMFWYRQQPGQSLTLIATANQGSEATYESGFVIDKFPISRPNLTFSTLTVSNMSPEDSSIYLCSVLSTGAYGYTFGSGTRLTVV.

The genes are TRBV2 and TRBJ2-1; no definite D call. Looked up from germline, CDR1 is SNHLY and CDR2 is FYNNEI. The CDR3 spans 12 residues. V dropped 5 bases and J dropped 9 bases, with 11 bases sitting between them. This CDR3 is CASSPMVGEQFF. The CDR3 DNA reads TGTGCCAGCAGTCCCATGGTCGGTGAGCAGTTCTTC. Combining the CDR3 with reference TRBV2 and TRBJ2-1 gives the whole variable domain EPEVTQTPSHQVTQMGQEVILRCVPISNHLYFYWYRQILGQKVEFLVSFYNNEISEKSEIFDDQFSVERPDGSNFTLKIRSTKLEDSAMYFCASSPMVGEQFFGPGTRLTVL.

This clone has a handful of counts. V gene TRBV4-1 combines with J gene TRBJ1-4; the D is unclear. The CDR3 is 14 amino acids. Trimming stripped 4 bases from V and 7 bases from J, with 13 bases between. Germline V gene data show CDR1 as MGHRA and CDR2 as YSYEKL. Here the CDR3 DNA reads TGCGCCAGCAGCCCGTGGGAAACCACTGAAAAACTGTTTTTT. This translates into CASSPWETTEKLFF.

This clone has just a few counts. The rearrangement links TRBV5-4 to TRBJ2-3; D uncertain. Germline CDR1 is SGHNT and CDR2 is YYREEE (reference sequence). The length of the CDR3 is 14 residues. V shed 4 bases and J shed 0 bases, with 9 bases lying between them. The CDR3 DNA reads TGTGCCAGCAGCAAAGTCGGTAGCACAGATACGCAGTATTTT. It is translated as CASSKVGSTDTQYF. Supplemented by reference TRBV5-4 and TRBJ2-3, the full variable domain reads ETGVTQSPTHLIKTRGQQVTLRCSSQSGHNTVSWYQQALGQGPQFIFQYYREEENGRGNFPPRFSGLQFPNYSSELNVNALELDDSALYLCASSKVGSTDTQYFGPGTRLTVL.

J is TRBJ1-1 and V is TRBV29-1, with a tentative D call TRBD1 (6 bases). The CDR3 extends over 13 amino acids. The V and J ends lost 5 bases and 0 bases respectively, with 10 bases between them. Germline lookup yields CDR1 SQVTM and CDR2 ANQGSEA. CDR3 amino acids: CSVRQVMNTEAFF. The CDR3 nucleotides read TGCAGCGTTAGACAGGTAATGAACACTGAAGCTTTCTTT.

This clone was picked up a small number of times. V usage is TRBV2 and J usage is TRBJ2-5; no definite D call. V lost 2 bases and J lost 4, with 17 bases in between. The CDR3 runs 16 residues. The V gene's germline CDR1 is SNHLY and CDR2 FYNNEI. The CDR3 region is CASSEPGYPNAETQYF. CDR3 sequence (DNA): TGTGCCAGCAGTGAACCGGGCTACCCCAATGCAGAGACCCAGTACTTC.

The chain couples TRBV29-1 to TRBJ1-1, with D perhaps TRBD1 (6 bases). Trimming pared 8 bases from V and 3 bases from J, leaving 19 bases between. This CDR3 has 14 amino acids. Germline lookup yields CDR1 SQVTM and CDR2 ANQGSEA. The CDR3 DNA is TGCAGCCCCTCACAGGGCTTGGGGGACACTGAAGCTTTCTTT. This gives the protein CSPSQGLGDTEAFF.

This clone has a count of ten or more. This chain links TRBV10-3 with TRBJ1-1, with TRBD1 as a possible D gene (6 bases). The germline CDR1 and CDR2 sequences are ENHRY and SYGVKD. With 11 bases removed from V and 1 base from J, the gap between germline ends came to 14 bases. CDR3 length: 13 residues. CDR3 sequence reads: CASMTGSNTEAFF. CDR3 nucleotide sequence: TGTGCCTCGATGACAGGATCGAACACTGAAGCTTTCTTT.

This chain uses TRBV7-9 with TRBJ2-1; possibly TRBD1 or TRBD2 for D (5 bases each). This CDR3 contains 17 residues. The V gene lost 3 bases and the J gene lost 0 bases, with 15 bases spanning the gap. Germline V lookup: CDR1 SEHNR, CDR2 FQNEAQ (reference sequence). The CDR3 protein is CASSFGPSGHSYNEQFF. The CDR3 DNA reads TGTGCCAGCAGCTTCGGCCCCAGCGGACACTCCTACAATGAGCAGTTCTTC.

For this clone: One junction end does not reproduce the germline sequence, and a read error may be involved. The chain couples TRBV7-7 to TRBJ2-5; D gene ambiguous. The CDR3 sequence is 14 residues long. CDR1 and CDR2 from the germline V gene are SSHAT and FNYEAQ (reference sequence). The CDR3 DNA sequence: TGTGCTAGCAGCTTACGGTTGGGGTTCGAGACCCAGTACTTC. Translation gives CASSLRLGFETQYF.